These 3 T cell receptor beta chains originate from one sample sequenced in a study of shared clonotypes between healthy human individuals. Profiled with immunoSEQ multiplex PCR; TCRdb holds only in-frame clones, not every one. Here the sample spans hundreds of thousands of clones, around 73% being singletons. Specimen: memory CD4+ T cells sorted from blood. The subset is: CD45RA-negative fraction. These TCRs come from a woman between 25 and 40 years old in good health.

This chain uses TRBV27 with TRBJ1-1, with D possibly TRBD1 on 5 matching bases. This CDR3 is built from 14 residues. Looked up from germline, CDR1 is MNHEY and CDR2 is SMNVEV (reference sequence). V was shortened by 3 bases and J by 5 bases, with 13 bases between the two germline ends. The CDR3 sequence is CASSFWGRGTEAFF. For the CDR3, the DNA is TGTGCCAGCAGTTTTTGGGGAAGGGGAACTGAAGCTTTCTTT.

This chain joins TRBV11-2 and TRBJ2-2; 10 bases fit TRBD2. Germline V gene sequence: CDR1 SGHAT, CDR2 FQNNGV. V was pared by 6 bases and J by 4 bases, with 8 bases of the junction left unmatched. CDR3 length: 16 residues. CDR3 amino acids: CASSKREGLGTGELFF. The CDR3 bases are TGTGCCAGCAGTAAGCGGGAGGGCCTGGGCACCGGGGAGCTGTTTTTT.

The rearrangement joins TRBV11-2 to TRBJ2-1; D is unclear. The CDR3 is 16 amino acids. CDR1 is SGHAT, CDR2 FQNNGV, per germline. Deletions cut 4 bases from V and 0 bases from J, with 13 bases between. CDR3 nucleotides: TGTGCCAGCAGCTCGAGCTCCGGTCACTCCTACAATGAGCAGTTCTTC. Its protein is CASSSSSGHSYNEQFF.